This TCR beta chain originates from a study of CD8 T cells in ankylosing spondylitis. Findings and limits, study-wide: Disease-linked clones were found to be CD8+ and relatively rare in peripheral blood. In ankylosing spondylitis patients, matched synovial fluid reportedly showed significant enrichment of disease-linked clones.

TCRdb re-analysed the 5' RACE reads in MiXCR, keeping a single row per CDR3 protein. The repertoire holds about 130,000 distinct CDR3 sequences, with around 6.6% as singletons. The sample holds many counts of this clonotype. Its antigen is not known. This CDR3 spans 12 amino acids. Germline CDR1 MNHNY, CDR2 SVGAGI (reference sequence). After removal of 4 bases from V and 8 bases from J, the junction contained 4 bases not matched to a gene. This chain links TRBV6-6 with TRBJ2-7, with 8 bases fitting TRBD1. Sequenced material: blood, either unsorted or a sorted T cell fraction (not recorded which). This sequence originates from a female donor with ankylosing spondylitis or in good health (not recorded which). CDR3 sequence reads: CASSLGQEQQYF. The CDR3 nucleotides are TGTGCCAGCAGTTTGGGACAGGAACAGCAGTACTTC.